These 26 T cell receptor beta chains were sequenced from one sample in a study of human T cells and chemical hapten exposure. MiXCR was run by TCRdb on the RACE reads, yielding one entry per CDR3 protein. The sample lists roughly 46,000 distinct CDR3 sequences, almost 4.5% occurring once. Time point specified: healthy volunteer bleed at 2 weeks. Someone pulled total RNA out of unfractionated whole blood. Specimen: whole blood. The receptors stem from a human donor in good health. Some clones in this sample may be carry-over from other donors' samples.

The V gene is TRBV6-5, the J gene TRBJ1-6, with D perhaps matching TRBD1 (5 bases). Germline CDR1 is MNHEY and CDR2 is SVGAGI. The CDR3 extends over 17 amino acids. The ends were cut back, 4 bases at V and 10 bases at J, with 23 bases in the middle. CDR3 protein: CASSSADSGLMRSPLHF. The DNA for the CDR3 is TGTGCCAGCAGTTCCGCCGACAGCGGTTTGATGAGATCACCCCTCCACTTT.

This clonotype appeared many times. This chain links TRBV14 with TRBJ2-3, with 11 bases aligning to TRBD2. This CDR3 has 20 residues. J lost 1 base, V lost 1 base, and 13 bases had no gene match. The germline CDR1 and CDR2 sequences are SGHDN and FVKESK. The CDR3 region has the DNA TGTGCCAGCAGCCAAGTCTTTAGCGGGAGGGCCCGCGAGGGCACAGATACGCAGTATTTT. Translating gives CASSQVFSGRAREGTDTQYF. Supplemented by reference TRBV14 and TRBJ2-3, the full variable domain reads EAGVTQFPSHSVIEKGQTVTLRCDPISGHDNLYWYRRVMGKEIKFLLHFVKESKQDESGMPNNRFLAERTGGTYSTLKVQPAELEDSGVYFCASSQVFSGRAREGTDTQYFGPGTRLTVL.

The sample holds a few counts of this clonotype. V gene TRBV27 combines with J gene TRBJ1-5, with 8 bases aligning to TRBD1. V shed 5 bases and J 0 bases; nucleotides not matched to a gene: 6. Germline CDR1 and CDR2: MNHEY and SMNVEV (reference sequence). The CDR3 has 16 residues. The CDR3 nucleotides are TGTGCCAGCAGTCCCCAGGGGGCGATTAGCAATCAGCCCCAGCATTTT. Translated, it gives CASSPQGAISNQPQHF.

This clonotype was seen ten or more times. The genes are TRBV21-1 and TRBJ2-3; the table's D call, TRBD2, was not checked against the DNA. TRBV21-1 is an annotated pseudogene. The CDR3 length is 18 residues. The CDR3 region has the DNA TGTGCCAGCAGCAATCGTTCGGCTAGCGGGAGCAGCACAGATACGCAGTATTTT. Amino acids: CASSNRSASGSSTDTQYF.

This chain joins TRBV5-1 and TRBJ1-1; D unresolved. CDR1 and CDR2 (germline): SGHRS, YFSETQ. The CDR3 is 14 residues long. Between the trimmed V and J ends, which lost 3 bases and 0 bases, there was a span of 9 bases. In nucleotides, the CDR3 is TGCGCCAGCAGCTCGAGTACAGTGAACACTGAAGCTTTCTTT. Translating it yields CASSSSTVNTEAFF.

The rearrangement joins TRBV28 to TRBJ1-3; unclear D gene. The CDR3 runs to 13 residues. Germline CDR1 MDHEN, CDR2 SYDVKM. V was trimmed by 3 bases and J by 0 bases, leaving 3 bases between them. The CDR3 bases are TGTGCCAGCAGTTTCGCCTCTGGAAACACCATATATTTT. It encodes CASSFASGNTIYF.

In this sample, this clonotype turned up a few times. The CDR3 sequence: CASSSAGQGVNEQFF. CDR3 in DNA: TGTGCCAGCAGTTCTGCGGGACAGGGGGTCAATGAGCAGTTCTTC. This chain uses TRBV28 with TRBJ2-1; 11 bases line up with TRBD1. The V segment lost 4 bases and the J segment 6 bases; nucleotides outside the gene matches: 5. This CDR3 spans 15 amino acids. CDR1 is MDHEN, CDR2 SYDVKM, per germline.

This clonotype was detected a few times. The chain recombines TRBV11-2 with TRBJ1-2, with D hard to call. The germline CDR1 and CDR2 sequences are SGHAT and FQNNGV. The CDR3 is 16 amino acids. With 3 bases removed from V and 6 bases from J, the gap between germline ends came to 20 bases. The CDR3 region is CASSLRGRREENGYTF. In DNA form, the CDR3 reads TGTGCCAGCAGCTTGCGTGGGAGGAGGGAAGAGAATGGCTACACCTTC. The whole variable domain, remainder taken from reference TRBV11-2 and TRBJ1-2, is EAGVAQSPRYKIIEKRQSVAFWCNPISGHATLYWYQQILGQGPKLLIQFQNNGVVDDSQLPKDRFSAERLKGVDSTLKIQPAKLEDSAVYLCASSLRGRREENGYTFGSGTRLTVV.

The V and J genes are TRBV2 and TRBJ1-5; D may be TRBD1 (6 bases). Germline V lookup: CDR1 SNHLY, CDR2 FYNNEI. Trimming left V 1 base short and J 6 bases short, with 13 bases between. This CDR3 spans 15 amino acids. The CDR3 is CASSEVRGSGQPQHF. The DNA of the CDR3 is TGTGCCAGCAGTGAAGTCAGGGGATCGGGTCAGCCCCAGCATTTT.

This clonotype was detected ten times or more. This chain connects TRBV20-1 to TRBJ2-2; TRBD2 matches 15 bases. The germline gives CDR1 DFQATT, CDR2 SNEGSKA (reference sequence). This CDR3 comprises 17 residues. With V trimmed by 6 bases and J by 5 bases, 10 bases remained unmatched. CDR3 sequence (DNA): TGCAGTGCCCCCGGGACTAGCGGGAGGAGGTTAACCGGGGAGCTGTTTTTT. Encoded protein: CSAPGTSGRRLTGELFF.

In this sample, this clonotype turned up many times. The chain recombines TRBV14 with TRBJ1-1, with D hard to call. Germline values: CDR1 SGHDN, CDR2 FVKESK. Between the trimmed V and J ends, which lost 4 bases and 6 bases, there was a span of 9 bases. This CDR3 has 12 amino acids. CDR3 amino acids: CASSPKGAEAFF. The CDR3 DNA follows: TGTGCCAGCAGCCCGAAGGGAGCTGAAGCTTTCTTT.

The J gene is TRBJ2-5, the V gene TRBV5-6; D remains unclear. Trimming stripped 1 base from V and 3 bases from J, with 13 bases between. The CDR3 covers 15 residues. The germline CDR1 and CDR2 sequences are SGHDT and YYEEEE. This CDR3 reads CASSLFGVAEETQYF. The CDR3 nucleotides read TGTGCCAGCAGCTTGTTCGGCGTCGCGGAAGAGACCCAGTACTTC.

This clonotype showed up just a few times. V and J are TRBV4-1 and TRBJ1-5; D is ambiguous. CDR1 is MGHRA, CDR2 YSYEKL, per germline. V was pared by 5 bases and J by 5 bases, with 7 bases between. CDR3 length equals 12 residues. CDR3 protein: CASSEPYQPQHF. CDR3 DNA sequence: TGCGCCAGCAGCGAACCCTATCAGCCCCAGCATTTT.

This clonotype appeared many times. The chain recombines TRBV28 with TRBJ1-5; D uncertain. In germline, CDR1 is MDHEN, CDR2 SYDVKM. Trimming took 3 bases from V and 6 from J, leaving 15 bases between them. This CDR3 comprises 15 residues. CDR3 sequence: CASSLTDPGRQPQHF. In DNA form, the CDR3 reads TGTGCCAGCAGTTTGACTGACCCCGGCCGTCAGCCCCAGCATTTT.

The CDR3 coding sequence is TGTGCCATCAGTGAGCCGACAGGGACAGAGACCCAGTACTTC. Amino acids: CAISEPTGTETQYF. This rearrangement joins TRBV10-3 to TRBJ2-5, with 7 bases that match TRBD1. The CDR3 is 14 residues long. V gave up 2 bases and J gave up 4 bases; unmatched junction bases: 4. In germline, CDR1 is ENHRY, CDR2 SYGVKD.

The CDR3 loop is CASSLTPLGDEQFF. CDR3 bases: TGTGCCAGCAGCTTAACACCCCTGGGGGATGAGCAGTTCTTC. The J gene is TRBJ2-1, the V gene TRBV7-3; perhaps D is TRBD1 or TRBD2 (5 bases each). Trimming shortened V by 0 bases and J by 8 bases, and 11 bases separated the two germline ends. This CDR3 contains 14 residues. CDR1 and CDR2 (germline): SGHTA, FQGTGA.

This clonotype was counted at least ten times. The chain couples TRBV7-9 to TRBJ2-3; D uncertain. CDR3 length: 15 residues. Per germline, CDR1 SEHNR and CDR2 FQNEAQ (reference sequence). The V and J ends lost 6 bases and 1 base respectively, with 14 bases between them. The DNA for the CDR3 is TGTGCCAGCAGTCACGAATACCCGGGCACAGATACGCAGTATTTT. Residues: CASSHEYPGTDTQYF.

This clonotype was counted many times. This chain joins TRBV5-1 and TRBJ2-3; 13 bases are shared with TRBD2. The V gene's germline CDR1 is SGHRS and CDR2 YFSETQ. Trimming took 2 bases from V and 6 from J; bases not matched to a gene: 6. CDR3 size: 16 residues. The CDR3 sequence: CASSLGLAGVPDTQYF. DNA for the CDR3: TGCGCCAGCAGCTTAGGACTAGCGGGAGTACCGGATACGCAGTATTTT.

This clonotype was seen ten or more times. The rearrangement links TRBV7-6 to TRBJ2-5; weak D call: TRBD2 (6 bases). The germline V gene encodes CDR1 SGHVS and CDR2 FNYEAQ. The CDR3 has 13 residues. The V end lost 11 bases, the J end lost 2 bases, and 15 bases lay between the germline ends. The CDR3 nucleotides are TGTGCCGGGGGGTGGCCGAATCAAGAGACCCAGTACTTC. It specifies CAGGWPNQETQYF.

This clonotype was observed a few times. The chain joins TRBV28 to TRBJ2-3; TRBD2 is a possible D gene (6 bases). V dropped 6 bases and J dropped 10 bases, with 23 bases sitting between them. The CDR3 is 15 amino acids. Germline CDR1 reads MDHEN; CDR2 reads SYDVKM. Here the CDR3 DNA reads TGTGCCAGCAGCCCCGGCGGGGCCTCCGATATGGCGCAGTATTTT. Encoded protein: CASSPGGASDMAQYF. Using reference TRBV28 and TRBJ2-3 for the parts outside the CDR3, the full variable domain is DVKVTQSSRYLVKRTGEKVFLECVQDMDHENMFWYRQDPGLGLRLIYFSYDVKMKEKGDIPEGYSVSREKKERFSLILESASTNQTSMYLCASSPGGASDMAQYFGPGTRLTVL.

This clonotype was counted at least ten times. The chain links TRBV27 to TRBJ2-7, with D possibly matching TRBD2 (7 bases). V lost 2 bases and J lost 2, with 13 bases in between. The CDR3 runs 15 residues. CDR1 is MNHEY and CDR2 is SMNVEV in the germline V gene (reference sequence). The CDR3 DNA sequence: TGTGCCAGCAGTTTAGCGGGGGCTAGGGCCTACGAGCAGTACTTC. As protein: CASSLAGARAYEQYF.

A few counts support this clonotype. The chain's CDR3 is CASKSVDTQYF. The CDR3 DNA reads TGCGCCAGTAAATCCGTGGATACGCAGTATTTT. The chain carries TRBV10-2 and TRBJ2-3; D gene ambiguous. Germline V CDR1 and CDR2: WSHSY, SAAADI. V gave up 9 bases and J gave up 6 bases, with 10 bases separating them. The CDR3 sequence is 11 residues long.

This clonotype showed up many times. The rearrangement joins TRBV9 to TRBJ1-1; D remains ambiguous. The ends were cut back, 0 bases at V and 3 bases at J, with 15 bases in the middle. The germline CDR1 and CDR2 sequences are SGDLS and YYNGEE. The CDR3 is 16 amino acids. The CDR3 nucleotides read TGTGCCAGCAGCGTAGGAATGAGACGCCAAGACACTGAAGCTTTCTTT. This translates into CASSVGMRRQDTEAFF.

The V and J genes are TRBV28 and TRBJ2-7, with D perhaps TRBD1 (5 bases). CDR3 size: 14 residues. The V end lost 2 bases, the J end lost 5 bases, and 13 bases lay between the germline ends. Germline V lookup: CDR1 MDHEN, CDR2 SYDVKM. The CDR3 nucleotides are TGTGCCAGCAGTTTAGCCAGGGTAGACCACGAGCAGTACTTC. Protein: CASSLARVDHEQYF.

This clonotype was picked up many times. The J gene is TRBJ1-4, the V gene TRBV7-9; 9 bases match TRBD1. The CDR3 has 15 residues. Germline values: CDR1 SEHNR, CDR2 FQNEAQ (reference sequence). The J segment lost 6 bases and the V segment lost 4 bases, leaving 6 bases of the junction unmatched. CDR3 nucleotide sequence: TGTGCCAGCAGCTACGACAGGGGGGTTCATGAAAAACTGTTTTTT. This codes for CASSYDRGVHEKLFF.

This clonotype has at least ten counts. The rearrangement uses TRBV6-1 and TRBJ1-2; D is uncertain. Germline values: CDR1 MNHNS, CDR2 SASEGT. Trimming cost V 0 bases and J 0 bases, with 11 bases left between them. The CDR3 length is 16 residues. The CDR3 loop reads CASSEAWEGANYGYTF. CDR3 coding DNA: TGTGCCAGCAGTGAAGCGTGGGAAGGAGCTAACTATGGCTACACCTTC.